This TCR beta chain emerged from a study of Tregs in tolerant kidney transplant recipients. Unstimulated Tregs (CD4+CD25+CD127-) and CD4+CD25- non-Tregs were sorted from PBMCs. Worth noting for this clone: No antigen is known for it.

Findings of the study overall: Tregs expanded with activated donor B cells seemed most donor-specific.

Only in-frame clones appear in the TCRdb table, and some are missing; sequencing was by immunoSEQ multiplex PCR. The profile shows about 240,000 clones, more than 65% of them singletons. J was trimmed by 7 bases and V by 6 bases; bases with no gene match: 3. This CDR3 contains 13 residues. Germline-derived CDR1 and CDR2 are SGHVS and FQNEAQ. The TCR originated in a human donor in good health. The chain recombines TRBV7-8 with TRBJ1-4; 9 nucleotides agree with TRBD1. Input material: CD4+ T cells from blood. The CDR3 bases are TGTGCCAGCAGACAGGGGGCGAGTGAAAAACTGTTTTTT. This sequence encodes CASRQGASEKLFF.